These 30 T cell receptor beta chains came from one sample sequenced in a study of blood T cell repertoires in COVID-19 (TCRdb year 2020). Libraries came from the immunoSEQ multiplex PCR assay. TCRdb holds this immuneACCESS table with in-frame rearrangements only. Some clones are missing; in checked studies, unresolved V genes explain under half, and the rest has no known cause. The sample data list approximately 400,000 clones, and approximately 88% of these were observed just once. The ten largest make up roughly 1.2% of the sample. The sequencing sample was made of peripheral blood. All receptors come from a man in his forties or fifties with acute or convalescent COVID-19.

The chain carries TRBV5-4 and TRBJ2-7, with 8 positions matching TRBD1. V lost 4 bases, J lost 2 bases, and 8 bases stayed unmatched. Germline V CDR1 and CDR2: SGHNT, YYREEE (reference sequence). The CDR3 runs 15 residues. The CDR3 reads CASSPGQGPTYEQYF. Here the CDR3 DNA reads TGTGCCAGCAGCCCCGGACAGGGACCTACCTACGAGCAGTACTTC.

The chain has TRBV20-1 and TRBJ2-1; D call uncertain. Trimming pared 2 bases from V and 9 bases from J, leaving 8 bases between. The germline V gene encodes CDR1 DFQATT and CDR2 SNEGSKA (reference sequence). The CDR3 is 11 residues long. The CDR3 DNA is TGCAGTGCTAGACTGAGTCTTGAGCAGTTCTTC. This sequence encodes CSARLSLEQFF.

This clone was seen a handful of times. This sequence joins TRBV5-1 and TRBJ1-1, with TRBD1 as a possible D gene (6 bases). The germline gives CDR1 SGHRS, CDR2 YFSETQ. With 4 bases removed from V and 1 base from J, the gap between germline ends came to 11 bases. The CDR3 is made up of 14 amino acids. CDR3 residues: CASSLGQQNTEAFF. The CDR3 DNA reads TGCGCCAGCAGCCTCGGACAGCAGAACACTGAAGCTTTCTTT.

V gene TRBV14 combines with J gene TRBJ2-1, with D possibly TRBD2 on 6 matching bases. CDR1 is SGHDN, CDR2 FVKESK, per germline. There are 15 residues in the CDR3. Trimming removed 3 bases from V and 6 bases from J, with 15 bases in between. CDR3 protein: CASSHRGRAFNEQFF. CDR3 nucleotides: TGTGCCAGCAGCCATCGGGGGAGAGCTTTCAATGAGCAGTTCTTC.

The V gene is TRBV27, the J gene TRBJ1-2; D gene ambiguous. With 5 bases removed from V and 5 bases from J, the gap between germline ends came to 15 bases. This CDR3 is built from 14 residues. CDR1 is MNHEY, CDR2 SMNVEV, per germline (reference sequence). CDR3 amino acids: CASSPTATDYGYTF. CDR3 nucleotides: TGTGCCAGCAGTCCAACCGCGACTGATTATGGCTACACCTTC.

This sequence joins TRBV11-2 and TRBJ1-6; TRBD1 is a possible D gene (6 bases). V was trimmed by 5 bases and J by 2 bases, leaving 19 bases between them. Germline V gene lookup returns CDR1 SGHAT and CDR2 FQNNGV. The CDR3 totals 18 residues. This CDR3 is CASSQYGQSRTYNSPLHF. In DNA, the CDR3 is TGTGCCAGCAGCCAATACGGACAGTCCAGAACCTATAATTCACCCCTCCACTTT.

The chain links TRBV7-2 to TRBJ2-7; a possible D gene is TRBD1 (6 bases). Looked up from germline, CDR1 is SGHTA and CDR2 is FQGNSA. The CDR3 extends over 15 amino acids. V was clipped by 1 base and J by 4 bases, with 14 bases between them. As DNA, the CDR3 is TGTGCCAGCAGCTTAGGAGGGGGTCGTGGTTACGAGCAGTACTTC. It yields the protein CASSLGGGRGYEQYF. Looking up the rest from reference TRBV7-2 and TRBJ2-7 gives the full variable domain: GAGVSQSPSNKVTEKGKDVELRCDPISGHTALYWYRQSLGQGLEFLIYFQGNSAPDKSGLPSDRFSAERTGGSVSTLTIQRTQQEDSAVYLCASSLGGGRGYEQYFGPGTRLTVT.

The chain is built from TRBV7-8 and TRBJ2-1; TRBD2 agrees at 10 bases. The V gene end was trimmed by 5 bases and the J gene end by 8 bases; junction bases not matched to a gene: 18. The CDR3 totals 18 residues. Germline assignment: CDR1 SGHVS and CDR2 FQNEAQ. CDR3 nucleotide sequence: TGTGCCAGCAGCCCCGCCCGCCGCCTAGCGGGAGTGGGCGATGAGCAGTTCTTC. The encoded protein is CASSPARRLAGVGDEQFF.

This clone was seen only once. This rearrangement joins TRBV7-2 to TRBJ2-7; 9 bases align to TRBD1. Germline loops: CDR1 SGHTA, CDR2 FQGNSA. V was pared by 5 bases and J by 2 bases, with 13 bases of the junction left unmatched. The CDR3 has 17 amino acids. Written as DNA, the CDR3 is TGTGCCAGCAGCCCGCGGACAGGGGTCCGACCCACCTACGAGCAGTACTTC. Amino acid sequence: CASSPRTGVRPTYEQYF. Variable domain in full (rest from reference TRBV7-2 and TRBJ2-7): GAGVSQSPSNKVTEKGKDVELRCDPISGHTALYWYRQSLGQGLEFLIYFQGNSAPDKSGLPSDRFSAERTGGSVSTLTIQRTQQEDSAVYLCASSPRTGVRPTYEQYFGPGTRLTVT.

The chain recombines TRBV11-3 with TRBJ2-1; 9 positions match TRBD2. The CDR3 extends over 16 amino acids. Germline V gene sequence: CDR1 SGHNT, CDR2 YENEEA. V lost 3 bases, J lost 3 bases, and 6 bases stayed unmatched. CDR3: CASSFDSGGFYNEQFF. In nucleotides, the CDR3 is TGTGCCAGCAGCTTCGATAGCGGGGGCTTCTACAATGAGCAGTTCTTC.

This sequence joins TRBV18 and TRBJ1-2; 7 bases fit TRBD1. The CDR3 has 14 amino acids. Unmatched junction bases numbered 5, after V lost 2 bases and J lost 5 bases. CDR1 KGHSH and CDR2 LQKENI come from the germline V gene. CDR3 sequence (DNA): TGTGCCAGCTCACCAGCAGGGGGGTCTTATGGCTACACCTTC. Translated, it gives CASSPAGGSYGYTF. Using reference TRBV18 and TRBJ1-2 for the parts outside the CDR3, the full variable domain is NAGVMQNPRHLVRRRGQEARLRCSPMKGHSHVYWYRQLPEEGLKFMVYLQKENIIDESGMPKERFSAEFPKEGPSILRIQQVVRGDSAAYFCASSPAGGSYGYTFGSGTRLTVV.

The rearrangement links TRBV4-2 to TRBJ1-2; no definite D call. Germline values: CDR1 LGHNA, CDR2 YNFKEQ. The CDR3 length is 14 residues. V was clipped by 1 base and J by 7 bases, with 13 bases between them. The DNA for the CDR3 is TGTGCCAGCAGCCAAGTAAGCGGGGTCCCTGGCTACACCTTC. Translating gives CASSQVSGVPGYTF.

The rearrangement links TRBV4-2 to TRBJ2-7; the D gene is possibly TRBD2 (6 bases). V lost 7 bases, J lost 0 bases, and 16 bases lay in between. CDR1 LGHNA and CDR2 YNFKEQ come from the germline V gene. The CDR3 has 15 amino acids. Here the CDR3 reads CASKKNRDFSYEQYF. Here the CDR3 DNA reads TGTGCCAGCAAAAAAAACCGGGACTTCTCCTACGAGCAGTACTTC.

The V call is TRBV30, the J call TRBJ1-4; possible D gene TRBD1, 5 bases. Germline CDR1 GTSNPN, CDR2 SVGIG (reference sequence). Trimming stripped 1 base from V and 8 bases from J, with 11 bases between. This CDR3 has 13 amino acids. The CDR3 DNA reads TGTGCCTGGAGTGGCAGGGTCGGGGAAAAACTGTTTTTT. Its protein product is CAWSGRVGEKLFF.

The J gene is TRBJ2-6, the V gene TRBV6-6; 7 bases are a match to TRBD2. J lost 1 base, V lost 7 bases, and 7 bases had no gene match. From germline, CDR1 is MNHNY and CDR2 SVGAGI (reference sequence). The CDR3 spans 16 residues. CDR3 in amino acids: CASILRGVSGANVLTF. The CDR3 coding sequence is TGTGCCAGCATCCTACGGGGGGTGTCTGGGGCCAACGTCCTGACTTTC.

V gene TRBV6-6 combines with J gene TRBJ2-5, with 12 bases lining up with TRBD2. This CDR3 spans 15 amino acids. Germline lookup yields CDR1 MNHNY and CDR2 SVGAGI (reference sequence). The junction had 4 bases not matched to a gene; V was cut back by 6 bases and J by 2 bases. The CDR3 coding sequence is TGTGCCAGCAGCTCCACTAGCGGGGGGCAAGAGACCCAGTACTTC. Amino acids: CASSSTSGGQETQYF.

The CDR3 sequence: CASSERGDYYEQYF. The CDR3 bases are TGTGCCAGCAGTGAACGAGGGGACTACTACGAGCAGTACTTC. This chain connects TRBV6-1 to TRBJ2-7; TRBD2 aligns across 7 bases. CDR1 and CDR2 from the germline V gene are MNHNS and SASEGT. The length of the CDR3 is 14 residues. V trimming: 2 bases; J trimming: 3 bases; junction bases outside the gene matches: 4.

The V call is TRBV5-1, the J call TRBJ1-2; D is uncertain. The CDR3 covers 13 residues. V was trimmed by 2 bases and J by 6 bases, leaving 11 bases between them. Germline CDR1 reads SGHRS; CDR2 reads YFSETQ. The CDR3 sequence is CASSFGGNDGYTF. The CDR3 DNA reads TGCGCCAGCAGCTTCGGCGGGAATGATGGCTACACCTTC.

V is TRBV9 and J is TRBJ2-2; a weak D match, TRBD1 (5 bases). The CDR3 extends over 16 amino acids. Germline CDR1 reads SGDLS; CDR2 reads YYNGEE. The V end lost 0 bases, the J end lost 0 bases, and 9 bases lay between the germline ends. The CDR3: CASSVGAGTNTGELFF. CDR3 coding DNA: TGTGCCAGCAGCGTAGGGGCAGGGACGAACACCGGGGAGCTGTTTTTT.

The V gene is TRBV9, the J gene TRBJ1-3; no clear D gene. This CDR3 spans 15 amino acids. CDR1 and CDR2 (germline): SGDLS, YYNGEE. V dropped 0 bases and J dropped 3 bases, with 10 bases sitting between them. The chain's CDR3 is CASSVGPGFGNTIYF. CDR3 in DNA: TGTGCCAGCAGCGTAGGTCCGGGGTTTGGAAACACCATATATTTT.

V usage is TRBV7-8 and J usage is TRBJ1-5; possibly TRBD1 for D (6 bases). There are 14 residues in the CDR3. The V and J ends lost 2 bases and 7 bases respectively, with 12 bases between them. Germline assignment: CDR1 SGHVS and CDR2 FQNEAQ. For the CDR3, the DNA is TGTGCCAGCAGCTTAACCGACAGGACCCAGCCCCAGCATTTT. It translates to CASSLTDRTQPQHF.

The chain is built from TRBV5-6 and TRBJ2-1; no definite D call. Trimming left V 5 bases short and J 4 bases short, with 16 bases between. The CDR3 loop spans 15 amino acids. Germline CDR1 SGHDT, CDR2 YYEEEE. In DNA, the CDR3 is TGTGCCAGCAGAGCGCGGCTACGGAGTTACAATGAGCAGTTCTTC. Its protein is CASRARLRSYNEQFF.

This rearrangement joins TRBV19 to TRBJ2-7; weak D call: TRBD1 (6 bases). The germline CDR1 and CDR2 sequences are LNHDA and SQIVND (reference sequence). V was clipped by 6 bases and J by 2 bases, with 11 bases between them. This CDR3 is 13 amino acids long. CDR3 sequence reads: CASSRTEAYEQYF. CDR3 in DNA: TGTGCCAGTAGCCGGACAGAGGCCTACGAGCAGTACTTC.

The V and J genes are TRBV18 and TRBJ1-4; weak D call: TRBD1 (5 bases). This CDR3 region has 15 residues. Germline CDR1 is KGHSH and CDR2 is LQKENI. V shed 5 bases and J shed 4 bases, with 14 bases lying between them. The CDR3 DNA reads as TGTGCCAGCTCATCCCGCCAGGGCGATAATGAAAAACTGTTTTTT. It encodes CASSSRQGDNEKLFF.

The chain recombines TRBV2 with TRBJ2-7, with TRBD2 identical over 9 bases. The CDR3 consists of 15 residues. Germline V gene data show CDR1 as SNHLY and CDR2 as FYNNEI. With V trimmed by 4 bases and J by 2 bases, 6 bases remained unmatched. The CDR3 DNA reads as TGTGCCAGCAGTGGCGGGGGGGCCGCTACCTACGAGCAGTACTTC. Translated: CASSGGGAATYEQYF.

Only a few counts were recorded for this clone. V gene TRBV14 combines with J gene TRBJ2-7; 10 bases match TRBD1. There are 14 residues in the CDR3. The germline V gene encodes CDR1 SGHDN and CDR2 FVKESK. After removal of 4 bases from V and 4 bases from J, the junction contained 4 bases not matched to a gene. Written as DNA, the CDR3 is TGTGCCAGCAGCCCGCCGGGACAGGGGTACGAGCAGTACTTC. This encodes CASSPPGQGYEQYF.

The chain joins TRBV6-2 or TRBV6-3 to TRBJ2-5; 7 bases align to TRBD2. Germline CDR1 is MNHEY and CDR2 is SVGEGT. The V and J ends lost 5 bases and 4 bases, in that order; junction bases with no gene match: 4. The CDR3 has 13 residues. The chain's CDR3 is CASSRLARETQYF. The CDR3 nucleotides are TGTGCCAGCAGTAGACTAGCCCGAGAGACCCAGTACTTC.

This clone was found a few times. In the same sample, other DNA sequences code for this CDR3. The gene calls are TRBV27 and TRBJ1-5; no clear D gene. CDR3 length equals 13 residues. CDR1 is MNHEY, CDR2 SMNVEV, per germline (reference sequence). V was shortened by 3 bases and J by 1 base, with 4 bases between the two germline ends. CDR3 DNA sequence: TGTGCCAGCAGTTTGGGCAGCAATCAGCCCCAGCATTTT. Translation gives CASSLGSNQPQHF.

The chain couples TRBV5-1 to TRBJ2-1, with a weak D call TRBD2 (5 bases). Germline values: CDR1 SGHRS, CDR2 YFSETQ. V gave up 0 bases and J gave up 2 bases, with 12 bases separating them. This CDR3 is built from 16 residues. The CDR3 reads CASSLVEASAYNEQFF. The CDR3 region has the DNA TGCGCCAGCAGCTTGGTGGAGGCCAGCGCCTACAATGAGCAGTTCTTC.

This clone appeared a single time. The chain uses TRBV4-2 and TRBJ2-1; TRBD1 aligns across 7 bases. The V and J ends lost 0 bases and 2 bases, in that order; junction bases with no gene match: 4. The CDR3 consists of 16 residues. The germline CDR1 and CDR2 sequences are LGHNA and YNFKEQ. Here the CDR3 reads CASSQERGLPYNEQFF. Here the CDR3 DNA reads TGTGCCAGCAGCCAAGAAAGGGGGCTCCCCTACAATGAGCAGTTCTTC.